The present T cell receptor (beta chain) was sequenced within a study of CD8+ T cells in alopecia areata. The overall study: Twice daily, treated patients received 5 to 10 mg of oral tofacitinib.

The CDR3 runs 18 residues. V lost 3 bases to trimming and J lost 6 bases, with 25 bases between them. Germline V lookup: CDR1 MNHEY, CDR2 SMNVEV (reference sequence). As the sequencing template, cDNA was produced by extracting RNA and reverse transcribing it. Some clones are missing from TCRdb's copy, which holds only in-frame ones; the method was immunoSEQ multiplex PCR. Of approximately 150,000 clones listed, around 50% are singletons. The sequenced sample consisted of CD4+ T cells sorted from blood. This TCR was recovered from a human donor with alopecia areata. V gene TRBV27 combines with J gene TRBJ2-3; D is possibly TRBD2 (6 bases). CDR3 sequence: CASSFSFRTSRGLDTQYF. CDR3 bases: TGTGCCAGCAGTTTCTCCTTTCGTACTAGCCGAGGTCTGGATACGCAGTATTTT.